This section outlines one T cell receptor (beta chain) sequence together with its context. Sequencing used immunoSEQ multiplex PCR; TCRdb keeps in-frame clones, though not all of them. Among under 250,000 clones listed, 80% to 85% were seen once. This record comes from a study of blood T cell repertoires in COVID-19. With 3 bases removed from V and 6 bases from J, the gap between germline ends came to 8 bases. The CDR3 extends over 13 amino acids. Germline-derived CDR1 and CDR2 are LNHDA and SQIVND (reference sequence). The chain employs TRBV19 and TRBJ1-4; a weak D match, TRBD1 (5 bases). The sequence was collected from a man in his fifties with active or convalescent COVID-19. Sequenced input: peripheral blood. This chain's CDR3 is CASSMGGDEKLFF. The CDR3 DNA reads TGTGCCAGTAGTATGGGAGGGGATGAAAAACTGTTTTTT. Combining the CDR3 with reference TRBV19 and TRBJ1-4 gives the whole variable domain DGGITQSPKYLFRKEGQNVTLSCEQNLNHDAMYWYRQDPGQGLRLIYYSQIVNDFQKGDIAEGYSVSREKKESFPLTVTSAQKNPTAFYLCASSMGGDEKLFFGSGTQLSVL.